One sample yielded the 10 T cell receptor beta chains listed below, sequenced in a study of cytomegalovirus exposure and HLA in healthy donors. PCR was performed using 60 Vbeta and 13 Jbeta primers. The method was immunoSEQ multiplex PCR; TCRdb's version includes in-frame clones alone and lacks a portion of them. Of some 210,000 clones listed, about four fifths are singletons. Sequenced input: PBMCs. The receptors shown here come from a woman aged 45-65 years in good health and CMV-seropositive.

The chain joins TRBV6-5 to TRBJ1-1; D may be TRBD1 (6 bases). This CDR3 has 14 amino acids. The V and J ends lost 6 bases and 1 base respectively, with 12 bases between them. Looked up from germline, CDR1 is MNHEY and CDR2 is SVGAGI. In nucleotides, the CDR3 is TGTGCCAGCAGGTTCTCGACAGGGAACACTGAAGCTTTCTTT. Its translation: CASRFSTGNTEAFF.

The chain is built from TRBV9 and TRBJ1-3, with 9 bases identical to TRBD1. The CDR3 runs 15 residues. Germline CDR1 reads SGDLS; CDR2 reads YYNGEE. V gave up 3 bases and J gave up 2 bases; unmatched junction bases: 3. CDR3 residues: CASSDRDRAGNTIYF. Written as DNA, the CDR3 is TGTGCCAGCAGCGACCGGGACAGGGCTGGAAACACCATATATTTT.

The V and J genes are TRBV9 and TRBJ2-7; 8 positions match TRBD1. Germline V gives CDR1 SGDLS, CDR2 YYNGEE. V shed 5 bases, J shed 2 bases, and the junction held 9 bases outside the gene matches. The CDR3 covers 15 residues. Here the CDR3 reads CASSGSTGGPYEQYF. In DNA form, the CDR3 reads TGTGCCAGCAGTGGGAGTACAGGGGGACCCTACGAGCAGTACTTC.

J is TRBJ1-5 and V is TRBV2, with 7 bases aligning to TRBD1. Germline CDR1 SNHLY, CDR2 FYNNEI. CDR3 length: 15 residues. V was pared by 6 bases and J by 3 bases, with 8 bases of the junction left unmatched. The DNA of the CDR3 is TGTGCCAGCAGGTTCGACAGGGCGATCAATCAGCCCCAGCATTTT. This codes for CASRFDRAINQPQHF.

The chain uses TRBV18 and TRBJ2-3; D possibly corresponds to TRBD2 (6 bases). Germline loops: CDR1 KGHSH, CDR2 LQKENI. This CDR3 spans 17 amino acids. Trimming pared 1 base from V and 1 base from J, leaving 15 bases between. CDR3 DNA: TGTGCCAGCTCACCACGTATTGGGGACTTTCGCACAGATACGCAGTATTTT. This codes for CASSPRIGDFRTDTQYF.

The V call is TRBV5-1, the J call TRBJ1-1; 10 positions agree with TRBD1. J gave up 8 bases and V 0 bases, and 10 bases lay outside the gene matches. Germline assignment: CDR1 SGHRS and CDR2 YFSETQ. The CDR3 has 16 amino acids. In nucleotides, the CDR3 is TGCGCCAGCAGCTTGGACATCCCCGGGACAGGGGCAGAAGCTTTCTTT. Its protein product is CASSLDIPGTGAEAFF.

The chain joins TRBV19 to TRBJ2-5; TRBD2 aligns across 8 bases. V dropped 7 bases and J dropped 2; count of bases not matched to a gene: 6. CDR3 length: 14 amino acids. Germline CDR1 is LNHDA and CDR2 is SQIVND (reference sequence). CDR3 in DNA: TGTGCCAGTAATCGGGCGGGGGGACAAGAGACCCAGTACTTC. This codes for CASNRAGGQETQYF.

The J gene is TRBJ1-2, the V gene TRBV29-1; 8 bases fit TRBD1. Trimming cost V 7 bases and J 12 bases; bases outside gene matches: 10. This CDR3 comprises 11 residues. The germline V gene encodes CDR1 SQVTM and CDR2 ANQGSEA. CDR3 region: CSGGQGTRNTF. For the CDR3, the DNA is TGCAGCGGAGGACAGGGTACGAGGAACACCTTC.

This chain connects TRBV19 to TRBJ1-5, with D maybe TRBD1 (6 bases). The CDR3 has 12 amino acids. V lost 10 bases, J lost 5 bases, and 12 bases lay in between. Germline lookup yields CDR1 LNHDA and CDR2 SQIVND (reference sequence). The CDR3 spells CATRGGDQPQHF. For the CDR3, the DNA is TGTGCCACGAGGGGGGGCGATCAGCCCCAGCATTTT. The variable domain in full, with the rest retrieved from reference TRBV19 and TRBJ1-5, is DGGITQSPKYLFRKEGQNVTLSCEQNLNHDAMYWYRQDPGQGLRLIYYSQIVNDFQKGDIAEGYSVSREKKESFPLTVTSAQKNPTAFYLCATRGGDQPQHFGDGTRLSIL.

This rearrangement joins TRBV6-1 to TRBJ1-2; 8 positions match TRBD1. Germline lookup yields CDR1 MNHNS and CDR2 SASEGT. This CDR3 spans 17 amino acids. V trimming: 1 base; J trimming: 4 bases; junction bases outside the gene matches: 11. Written as DNA, the CDR3 is TGTGCCAGCAGTGAAGGCTATCGGGGACAGGTATTCTATGGCTACACCTTC. This sequence encodes CASSEGYRGQVFYGYTF.